Below are 11 T cell receptor beta chains sequenced from a single sample in a study of cytomegalovirus exposure and HLA in healthy donors. The PCR contained 60 Vbeta and 13 Jbeta primers. Libraries were prepared by immunoSEQ multiplex PCR; TCRdb keeps only in-frame clonotypes and omits some of them. The repertoire holds fewer than 120,000 clones, with around four fifths as singletons. The material sequenced was PBMCs. The receptors shown here come from a woman aged 55-69 years in good health and CMV-seropositive.

This clone was seen once. The gene calls are TRBV4-1 and TRBJ2-2; D may be TRBD2 (6 bases). Looked up from germline, CDR1 is MGHRA and CDR2 is YSYEKL. The CDR3 extends over 15 amino acids. V was clipped by 4 bases and J by 2 bases, with 11 bases between them. The CDR3 DNA is TGCGCCAGCAGCCGTCTGGGGGGAAACACCGGGGAGCTGTTTTTT. This gives the protein CASSRLGGNTGELFF.

This chain links TRBV14 with TRBJ2-1; maybe TRBD1 (6 bases). The germline V gene encodes CDR1 SGHDN and CDR2 FVKESK. The CDR3 contains 14 residues. V was pared by 2 bases and J by 14 bases, with 19 bases between. CDR3 DNA sequence: TGTGCCAGCAGCCAAACCCCCTTAGTCCCAGGGGAGTTCTTC. It translates to CASSQTPLVPGEFF.

The J gene is TRBJ2-5, the V gene TRBV5-5, with TRBD1 matching over 11 bases. The CDR3 contains 16 residues. V was clipped by 4 bases and J by 4 bases; unmatched bases: 9. The germline gives CDR1 SGHKS, CDR2 YYEKEE (reference sequence). Here the CDR3 DNA reads TGTGCCAGCAGCCACTACCCGGGACAGGGGGGAGAGACCCAGTACTTC. Amino acids: CASSHYPGQGGETQYF.

Worth noting for this clone: A read error may account for a junction end that differs from germline. The rearrangement links TRBV4-1 to TRBJ1-2; D possibly corresponds to TRBD1 (5 bases). CDR3 length: 18 amino acids. Germline V gene data show CDR1 as MGHRA and CDR2 as YSYEKL. The CDR3 DNA reads as TGCGCCAGCAGCCAATTCGCCAGGACAAAAGTTGTGAACTATGGCCACACCTTC. Its translation is CASSQFARTKVVNYGHTF.

This clone was detected only a few times. The gene calls are TRBV30 and TRBJ1-1; tentatively, D is TRBD1 (6 bases). The CDR3 contains 15 residues. Trimming removed 0 bases at V and 5 bases at J, with 16 bases between. Germline V gene lookup returns CDR1 GTSNPN and CDR2 SVGIG (reference sequence). Here the CDR3 reads CAWSVDQQGGTEAFF. CDR3 DNA: TGTGCCTGGAGTGTGGATCAACAGGGAGGGACTGAAGCTTTCTTT.

This chain links TRBV9 with TRBJ2-1; TRBD2 matches at 8 bases. Germline loops: CDR1 SGDLS, CDR2 YYNGEE. The junction had 7 bases not matched to a gene; V was cut back by 4 bases and J by 7 bases. CDR3 size: 14 residues. The DNA for the CDR3 is TGTGCCAGCAGCAGCGGGAGTCCGGTGAATGAGCAGTTCTTC. It is translated as CASSSGSPVNEQFF.

The chain combines TRBV4-2 with TRBJ2-7, with 7 bases identical to TRBD2. The length of the CDR3 is 17 residues. Trimming removed 3 bases from V and 4 bases from J; junction bases left unmatched: 15. Germline CDR1 LGHNA, CDR2 YNFKEQ. The DNA of the CDR3 is TGTGCCAGCAGCCATTATGTGGGCGGGAGTGGCATGTACGAGCAGTACTTC. Its translation is CASSHYVGGSGMYEQYF.

The chain has TRBV25-1 and TRBJ2-1, with 7 bases identical to TRBD1. The CDR3 runs to 12 residues. Germline lookup yields CDR1 MGHDK and CDR2 SYGVNS. V was clipped by 7 bases and J by 7 bases; unmatched bases: 4. This CDR3 reads CASTTGLNEQFF. DNA for the CDR3: TGTGCCAGCACGACAGGGTTGAATGAGCAGTTCTTC.

CDR3 sequence (DNA): TGTGCCAGTAACAGGGAAGACTATGGCTACACCTTC. It yields the protein CASNREDYGYTF. The V and J genes are TRBV19 and TRBJ1-2, with D possibly TRBD1 on 6 matching bases. V was clipped by 7 bases and J by 3 bases, with 9 bases between them. The germline gives CDR1 LNHDA, CDR2 SQIVND (reference sequence). The CDR3 is made up of 12 amino acids.

J is TRBJ2-7 and V is TRBV9; a possible D gene is TRBD1 (6 bases). Germline CDR1 reads SGDLS; CDR2 reads YYNGEE. The CDR3 spans 13 residues. V lost 3 bases and J lost 6, with 13 bases in between. The CDR3 sequence: CASSAPRGGEQYF. Written as DNA, the CDR3 is TGTGCCAGCAGCGCCCCCAGGGGTGGCGAGCAGTACTTC.

V and J are TRBV11-1 and TRBJ2-3, with D unclear. From germline, CDR1 is SGHAT and CDR2 FQDESV (reference sequence). V lost 5 bases and J lost 5, with 5 bases in between. This CDR3 is 11 amino acids long. The CDR3 DNA reads TGTGCCAGCAGCCCACAAGATACGCAGTATTTT. This encodes CASSPQDTQYF.